The 21 T cell receptor beta chains in this list originate from one sample, sequenced in a study of T cells after posttransplantation cyclophosphamide. The repertoire was sequenced with immunoSEQ multiplex PCR; TCRdb's copy has only in-frame clones and lacks some. Of about 21,000 clones listed, roughly 98% were seen once; the top ten hold less than 0.15%. The sample consisted of naive CD8+ T cells sorted from PBMCs. Receptors were obtained from a man in his forties or fifties in good health, CMV-negative, and a related stem cell transplant donor.

V is TRBV28 and J is TRBJ2-5, with a weak D call TRBD2 (5 bases). The CDR3 contains 16 residues. Germline V gene lookup returns CDR1 MDHEN and CDR2 SYDVKM. Trimming removed 3 bases at V and 1 base at J, with 15 bases between. The CDR3: CASSFPAARFQETQYF. For the CDR3, the DNA is TGTGCCAGCAGTTTCCCAGCGGCACGATTCCAAGAGACCCAGTACTTC.

V usage is TRBV9 and J usage is TRBJ2-3; TRBD2 matches 13 bases. Germline V lookup: CDR1 SGDLS, CDR2 YYNGEE. The CDR3 is 18 residues long. V trimming: 7 bases; J trimming: 0 bases; junction bases outside the gene matches: 11. The CDR3 reads CASAGGPGLAGSTDTQYF. The CDR3, as DNA: TGTGCCAGCGCGGGGGGGCCGGGACTAGCGGGAAGCACAGATACGCAGTATTTT.

The V call is TRBV30, the J call TRBJ2-1, with D hard to call. Germline lookup yields CDR1 GTSNPN and CDR2 SVGIG (reference sequence). Trimming left V 6 bases short and J 2 bases short, with 14 bases between. This CDR3 is built from 14 residues. The CDR3 region has the DNA TGTGCCTGCGAAGACCGCGGAACCTACAATGAGCAGTTCTTC. As protein: CACEDRGTYNEQFF.

This sequence joins TRBV9 and TRBJ2-1; 7 nucleotides agree with TRBD2. This CDR3 is built from 16 residues. Germline CDR1 reads SGDLS; CDR2 reads YYNGEE. V lost 3 bases, J lost 4 bases, and 10 bases stayed unmatched. CDR3 sequence reads: CASSAGGTEIYNEQFF. CDR3 sequence (DNA): TGTGCCAGCAGCGCCGGGGGGACTGAGATTTACAATGAGCAGTTCTTC.

The CDR3 DNA is TGTGCCAGCAGTTATACCAACAGGGTGCCGGGGACCCAGTACTTC. Translating it yields CASSYTNRVPGTQYF. The chain joins TRBV6-5 to TRBJ2-5; D perhaps matches TRBD1 (6 bases). V was cut by 3 bases and J by 7 bases, with 18 bases left in between. This CDR3 region has 15 residues. Germline CDR1 MNHEY, CDR2 SVGAGI.

A single count supports this clone. The chain links TRBV5-4 to TRBJ2-3, with 8 bases identical to TRBD2. The germline CDR1 and CDR2 sequences are SGHNT and YYREEE (reference sequence). The CDR3 length is 16 residues. The J segment lost 0 bases and the V segment lost 2 bases, leaving 5 bases of the junction unmatched. CDR3 DNA sequence: TGTGCCAGCAGCTTTGGCGCTAGCGGGAGCACAGATACGCAGTATTTT. The encoded protein is CASSFGASGSTDTQYF.

The V call is TRBV5-1, the J call TRBJ2-1; 9 bases are a match to TRBD2. The CDR3 runs 17 residues. Germline CDR1 SGHRS, CDR2 YFSETQ. The trim removed 2 bases at V and 7 bases at J, leaving 13 bases unmatched. The CDR3: CASSFYTGLALINEQFF. The CDR3 DNA is TGCGCCAGCAGCTTTTACACGGGACTAGCCCTAATAAATGAGCAGTTCTTC. The full variable domain, its missing parts supplied by reference TRBV5-1 and TRBJ2-1, is KAGVTQTPRYLIKTRGQQVTLSCSPISGHRSVSWYQQTPGQGLQFLFEYFSETQRNKGNFPGRFSGRQFSNSRSEMNVSTLELGDSALYLCASSFYTGLALINEQFFGPGTRLTVL.

The rearrangement uses TRBV7-9 and TRBJ2-3, with D possibly TRBD2 on 5 matching bases. Germline-derived CDR1 and CDR2 are SEHNR and FQNEAQ (reference sequence). This CDR3 spans 13 amino acids. V lost 3 bases and J 5 bases, leaving 9 bases between the germline ends. The CDR3 bases are TGTGCCAGCAGCTTTGGACTTTTAGATACGCAGTATTTT. Its protein product is CASSFGLLDTQYF.

The chain joins TRBV12-5 to TRBJ2-1; TRBD2 aligns across 11 bases. After removal of 3 bases from V and 5 bases from J, the junction contained 6 bases not matched to a gene. The CDR3 spans 16 residues. Germline values: CDR1 LGHNT, CDR2 FRNRAP. The CDR3 is CASGFLLAGGHNEQFF. CDR3 nucleotide sequence: TGTGCTAGTGGTTTCCTCCTAGCGGGAGGACACAATGAGCAGTTCTTC.

The chain joins TRBV25-1 to TRBJ2-2; D is possibly TRBD2 (6 bases). V was pared by 7 bases and J by 4 bases, with 16 bases between. This CDR3 comprises 15 residues. The germline gives CDR1 MGHDK, CDR2 SYGVNS. The CDR3, as DNA: TGTGCCAGCATGGGCGGGGAGCTAGTCACCGGGGAGCTGTTTTTT. Translated, it gives CASMGGELVTGELFF.

The chain has TRBV5-6 and TRBJ1-5; 7 nucleotides agree with TRBD1. Germline CDR1 reads SGHDT; CDR2 reads YYEEEE. The CDR3 has 15 amino acids. J was trimmed by 2 bases and V by 7 bases; bases with no gene match: 9. CDR3 loop: CASARGADGNQPQHF. The CDR3 bases are TGTGCCAGCGCCAGGGGGGCGGACGGCAATCAGCCCCAGCATTTT.

The chain combines TRBV13 with TRBJ1-5; D is undetermined. Per the germline V gene, CDR1 is PRHDT and CDR2 is FYEKMQ (reference sequence). The ends were cut back, 5 bases at V and 5 bases at J, with 7 bases in the middle. The CDR3 sequence is 12 residues long. The CDR3 DNA is TGTGCCAGCAGCCTCCGGTATCAGCCCCAGCATTTT. It translates to CASSLRYQPQHF. The full variable domain, with the rest looked up from reference TRBV13 and TRBJ1-5, is AAGVIQSPRHLIKEKRETATLKCYPIPRHDTVYWYQQGPGQDPQFLISFYEKMQSDKGSIPDRFSAQQFSDYHSELNMSSLELGDSALYFCASSLRYQPQHFGDGTRLSIL.

This chain joins TRBV7-9 and TRBJ2-5; a possible D gene is TRBD2 (6 bases). The CDR3 extends over 15 amino acids. V lost 5 bases, J lost 1 base, and 14 bases lay in between. Germline lookup yields CDR1 SEHNR and CDR2 FQNEAQ (reference sequence). CDR3 coding DNA: TGTGCCAGCAGCGAGGGGAGGAGCATCCAAGAGACCCAGTACTTC. Amino acids: CASSEGRSIQETQYF.

The genes are TRBV10-3 and TRBJ2-1, with TRBD2 identical over 7 bases. The germline gives CDR1 ENHRY, CDR2 SYGVKD. J was trimmed by 3 bases and V by 8 bases; bases with no gene match: 7. The CDR3 has 14 amino acids. The CDR3 DNA is TGTGCCATCGCTTCTAGCGGCGACTACAATGAGCAGTTCTTC. This translates into CAIASSGDYNEQFF.

This chain links TRBV28 with TRBJ2-7; 9 positions agree with TRBD1. The V and J ends lost 3 bases and 3 bases, in that order; junction bases with no gene match: 6. CDR1 is MDHEN, CDR2 SYDVKM, per germline. The CDR3 runs to 15 residues. CDR3: CASSLTGQGYYEQYF. Written as DNA, the CDR3 is TGTGCCAGCAGTTTGACGGGACAGGGATACTACGAGCAGTACTTC.

V usage is TRBV18 and J usage is TRBJ2-2, with 8 bases aligning to TRBD2. Germline V gene data show CDR1 as KGHSH and CDR2 as LQKENI. The length of the CDR3 is 16 residues. V lost 1 base, J lost 7 bases, and 8 bases stayed unmatched. The CDR3 DNA follows: TGTGCCAGCTCACCACGAAGCCTAGCGGGCTTCGGGGAGCTGTTTTTT. It specifies CASSPRSLAGFGELFF.

The chain has TRBV29-1 and TRBJ2-2; 9 nucleotides agree with TRBD1. V was pared by 5 bases and J by 7 bases, with 11 bases of the junction left unmatched. The CDR3 sequence is 15 residues long. Germline loops: CDR1 SQVTM, CDR2 ANQGSEA. CDR3 sequence reads: CSVLEGQGLGGELFF. The CDR3 DNA is TGCAGCGTTTTGGAGGGACAGGGACTGGGCGGGGAGCTGTTTTTT.

This rearrangement joins TRBV4-3 to TRBJ1-2, with 7 bases aligning to TRBD1. J was trimmed by 2 bases and V by 4 bases; bases with no gene match: 16. Germline values: CDR1 LGHNA, CDR2 YSLEER. This CDR3 is built from 18 residues. The CDR3 region is CASSLLFLSGQINYGYTF. The CDR3 DNA follows: TGCGCCAGCAGCCTGCTTTTCTTATCGGGACAGATCAACTATGGCTACACCTTC.

This chain links TRBV28 with TRBJ2-3; tentative D call: TRBD2 (5 bases). The V end was cut by 7 bases, the J end by 6 bases, with 17 bases between. CDR1 is MDHEN, CDR2 SYDVKM, per germline. The CDR3 is 14 residues long. The CDR3 region is CASKTIQNGDTQYF. The CDR3 nucleotides are TGTGCCAGCAAGACTATCCAAAACGGGGATACGCAGTATTTT.

A single count supports this clone. The chain links TRBV29-1 to TRBJ1-1; the D gene is possibly TRBD1 (5 bases). Trimming removed 8 bases from V and 7 bases from J, with 20 bases in between. CDR1 and CDR2 (germline): SQVTM, ANQGSEA. CDR3 length: 13 amino acids. CDR3 DNA: TGCAGCCTCAAGTCTTACCCGCAGGGTGAAGCTTTCTTT. It specifies CSLKSYPQGEAFF.

The rearrangement links TRBV6-5 to TRBJ1-2, with a possible D match to TRBD1 (6 bases). CDR1 and CDR2 from the germline V gene are MNHEY and SVGAGI. Trimming removed 6 bases from V and 4 bases from J, with 12 bases in between. CDR3 length: 13 residues. As DNA, the CDR3 is TGTGCCAGCAGCGGACAGATCACCTATGGCTACACCTTC. It codes for CASSGQITYGYTF.